This T cell receptor (beta chain) was sequenced for a study of CD8+ T cells in alopecia areata. Study as a whole: Tofacitinib ran 6 to 18 months, followed by 6 months off drug. The study, taken as a whole, reports: Lesional scalp displayed greater clonality than normal scalp, most notably in alopecia totalis/universalis.

For this clone: Its matching antigen is unknown.

Extracted RNA was reverse transcribed, and the resulting cDNA served as sequencing template. Assay: immunoSEQ multiplex PCR; the TCRdb copy retains only in-frame clones and omits some. In the table there are more than 200,000 clones, around 67% of which are singletons. There are 13 residues in the CDR3. CDR1 SGHRS and CDR2 YFSETQ come from the germline V gene. The V end lost 2 bases, the J end lost 6 bases, and 9 bases lay between the germline ends. The chain joins TRBV5-1 to TRBJ1-5, with a weak D call TRBD1 (6 bases). Specimen: CD4+ T cells sorted from blood, collected at week 0. This clonotype was obtained from a human donor with alopecia areata. The CDR3 DNA sequence: TGCGCCAGCAGCTTTACAGGGAGTCAGCCCCAGCATTTT. Encoded protein: CASSFTGSQPQHF.